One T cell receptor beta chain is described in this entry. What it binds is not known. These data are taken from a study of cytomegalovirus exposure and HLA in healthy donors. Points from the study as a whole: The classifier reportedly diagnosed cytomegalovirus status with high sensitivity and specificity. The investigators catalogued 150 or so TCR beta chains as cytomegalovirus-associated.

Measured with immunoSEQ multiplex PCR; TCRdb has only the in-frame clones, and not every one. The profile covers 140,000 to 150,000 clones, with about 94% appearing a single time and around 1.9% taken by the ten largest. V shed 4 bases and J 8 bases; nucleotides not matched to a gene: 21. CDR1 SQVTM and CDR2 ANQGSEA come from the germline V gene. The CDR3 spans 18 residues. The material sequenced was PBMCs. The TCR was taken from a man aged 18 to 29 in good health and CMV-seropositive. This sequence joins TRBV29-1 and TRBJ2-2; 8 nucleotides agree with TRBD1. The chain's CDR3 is CSVGAGTGLASLRGELFF. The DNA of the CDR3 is TGCAGCGTTGGGGCAGGGACAGGCCTAGCGTCCTTGCGAGGGGAGCTGTTTTTT.